This TCR beta chain is drawn from a study of T cells in women clearing cervical HPV infection. Unmatched junction bases numbered 8, after V lost 5 bases and J lost 7 bases. Germline CDR1 and CDR2: MDHEN and SYDVKM. The CDR3 covers 15 residues. Sequencing was performed with immunoSEQ multiplex PCR; in TCRdb, only in-frame clones are kept and a portion is missing. The table lists about 35,000 clones, with over 1.5% in the top ten. Concerning this clone: Antigen unknown. The sequenced fragment ends 3 residues before the CDR3 boundary, so the rest is inferred from the germline J gene.

Study-level results: It is unknown whether associations predate infection; no effector/memory or HPV-specific sorting.

The TCR sequence derives from a woman between 18 and 69 years old with a cervical HPV16 infection that either progressed to CIN3+ or cleared (not recorded which). The chain links TRBV28 to TRBJ2-2; 9 bases agree with TRBD1. Material: blood buffy coat. CDR3 sequence reads: CASSPGTGWLGELFF. CDR3 bases read: TGTGCCAGCAGTCCCGGGACAGGGTGGCTCGGGGAG.